The entry that follows covers one TCR beta chain sequence. Some clones are missing from TCRdb's copy, which holds only in-frame ones; the method was immunoSEQ multiplex PCR. The sample shows 140,000 to 150,000 clones, roughly 91% of them seen only once. This CDR3 is built from 16 residues. CDR1 LNHDA and CDR2 SQIVND come from the germline V gene (reference sequence). V dropped 5 bases and J dropped 4; count of bases not matched to a gene: 6. These data belong to a study of T cell responses to AZD1222 COVID-19 vaccine. The clonotype comes from an adult in good health. The chain is built from TRBV19 and TRBJ2-3, with TRBD2 matching over 13 bases. Source: peripheral blood, taken on day 0 of AZD1222 vaccination. The CDR3 region is CASSPLLAGGADTQYF. In DNA form, the CDR3 reads TGTGCCAGTAGTCCCTTACTAGCGGGGGGGGCAGATACGCAGTATTTT.